Listed here are 12 T cell receptor beta chains from one sample, sequenced in a study of T cells after yellow fever vaccination. TCRdb processed the 5' RACE reads anew with MiXCR; each CDR3 protein has one entry. Altogether under 15,000 distinct CDR3 sequences are present, about 7.1% being singletons, with the ten largest covering under 2%. The input for sequencing was PBMCs, either bulk or a sorted T-cell subset (CD4+, CD8+, memory, or dextramer-sorted; not recorded which), taken on the day of the yellow fever booster vaccination. The origin of the receptors is a man aged 18 to 30 who received the YFV17D yellow fever vaccine.

This clonotype was detected ten times or more. The V call is TRBV20-1, the J call TRBJ2-1; 7 bases align to TRBD2. Trimming took 6 bases from V and 4 from J; bases not matched to a gene: 3. The CDR3 extends over 12 amino acids. Germline CDR1 reads DFQATT; CDR2 reads SNEGSKA (reference sequence). CDR3 sequence: CSAQREYNEQFF. The DNA of the CDR3 is TGCAGTGCCCAGCGGGAATACAATGAGCAGTTCTTC.

This clonotype was found many times. The J gene is TRBJ2-3, the V gene TRBV7-9, with TRBD1 matching over 7 bases. Germline lookup yields CDR1 SEHNR and CDR2 FQNEAQ (reference sequence). The CDR3 is made up of 16 amino acids. V dropped 5 bases and J dropped 0; count of bases not matched to a gene: 8. Here the CDR3 reads CASSTGTDLSTDTQYF. CDR3 DNA sequence: TGTGCCAGCAGCACCGGGACAGATCTGAGCACAGATACGCAGTATTTT.

This clonotype was counted at least ten times. V usage is TRBV6-2 or TRBV6-3 and J usage is TRBJ2-6; possible D gene TRBD1, 5 bases. The CDR3 contains 18 residues. Per germline, CDR1 MNHEY and CDR2 SVGEGT. Trimming took off 1 base at V and 2 bases at J, with 15 bases between the two ends. As DNA, the CDR3 is TGTGCCAGCAGTTACTTCAGGGTGCTGAGGCCTGGGGCCAACGTCCTGACTTTC. It translates to CASSYFRVLRPGANVLTF.

This clonotype is labeled medium-sized (0.01 to 0.1%). The chain combines TRBV12-3 or TRBV12-4 with TRBJ2-2, with 8 positions matching TRBD2. This CDR3 has 14 residues. V shed 5 bases and J 6 bases; nucleotides not matched to a gene: 5. This CDR3 reads CASSRTGGAGELFF. For the CDR3, the DNA is TGTGCCAGCAGTAGAACGGGGGGGGCCGGGGAGCTGTTTTTT.

The sample holds many counts of this clonotype. The chain is built from TRBV7-9 and TRBJ2-5; D call uncertain. Germline CDR1 and CDR2: SEHNR and FQNEAQ (reference sequence). Trimming left V 1 base short and J 1 base short, with 10 bases between. This CDR3 comprises 15 residues. The CDR3 DNA sequence: TGTGCCAGCAGCTTAGGTGGAACAGCCCAAGAGACCCAGTACTTC. It specifies CASSLGGTAQETQYF.

This clonotype was seen ten or more times. The chain couples TRBV5-1 to TRBJ2-1, with D uncertain. The V end lost 0 bases, the J end lost 3 bases, and 10 bases lay between the germline ends. The CDR3 is 15 residues long. Looked up from germline, CDR1 is SGHRS and CDR2 is YFSETQ. The CDR3 protein is CASSLAQAIYNEQFF. As DNA, the CDR3 is TGCGCCAGCAGCTTGGCCCAAGCAATCTACAATGAGCAGTTCTTC.

As to this clonotype: A much larger clone differs from this one at a single base, so this may be a read error. The V call is TRBV7-2, the J call TRBJ1-2; 7 bases line up with TRBD1. CDR1 SGHTA and CDR2 FQGNSA come from the germline V gene. This CDR3 comprises 13 residues. Trimming at V came to 4 bases and at J to 6 bases, leaving 5 bases not matched to a gene. The CDR3 loop is CASSCDRVNGYTF. The CDR3 DNA sequence: TGTGCCAGCAGCTGTGACAGGGTGAATGGCTACACCTTC. Full variable domain (missing parts from reference TRBV7-2 and TRBJ1-2): GAGVSQSPSNKVTEKGKDVELRCDPISGHTALYWYRQSLGQGLEFLIYFQGNSAPDKSGLPSDRFSAERTGGSVSTLTIQRTQQEDSAVYLCASSCDRVNGYTFGSGTRLTVV.

By sample share, this clonotype is medium-sized. The J gene is TRBJ2-3, the V gene TRBV7-8; 10 positions agree with TRBD2. With V trimmed by 5 bases and J by 6 bases, 8 bases remained unmatched. Germline V gene sequence: CDR1 SGHVS, CDR2 FQNEAQ. The CDR3 loop spans 15 amino acids. In DNA form, the CDR3 reads TGTGCCAGCAGCCCCCAGCGGGGGGGCCGTGATACGCAGTATTTT. This sequence encodes CASSPQRGGRDTQYF.

This clonotype was seen ten or more times. The genes are TRBV7-8 and TRBJ1-3; a weak D match, TRBD1 (5 bases). V was cut by 0 bases and J by 3 bases, with 15 bases left in between. Germline V CDR1 and CDR2: SGHVS, FQNEAQ. The CDR3 has 17 residues. CDR3 in DNA: TGTGCCAGCAGCTTAGCGCAGGGCGGGGGTGGTGGAAACACCATATATTTT. Amino acids: CASSLAQGGGGGNTIYF.

This clonotype qualifies as medium-sized. The chain couples TRBV7-6 to TRBJ1-1, with a weak D call TRBD1 (5 bases). Germline V gene lookup returns CDR1 SGHVS and CDR2 FNYEAQ. V was pared by 4 bases and J by 5 bases, with 17 bases between. The CDR3 sequence is 15 residues long. CDR3 residues: CASSSWGGDSTEAFF. CDR3 DNA: TGTGCCAGCAGCTCCTGGGGGGGGGATTCGACTGAAGCTTTCTTT.

The CDR3 spells CASSYREATAQHF. The CDR3 DNA sequence: TGTGCCAGCAGTTACAGGGAGGCCACGGCCCAGCATTTT. The V gene is TRBV6-2 or TRBV6-3, the J gene TRBJ1-5, with unresolved D. There are 13 residues in the CDR3. The ends were cut back, 2 bases at V and 11 bases at J, with 13 bases in the middle. The V gene's germline CDR1 is MNHEY and CDR2 SVGEGT.

This clonotype was recorded at least ten times. The chain is built from TRBV7-2 and TRBJ2-5, with D perhaps matching TRBD1 (6 bases). Trimming removed 6 bases at V and 1 base at J, with 12 bases between. The CDR3 contains 14 residues. Per the germline V gene, CDR1 is SGHTA and CDR2 is FQGNSA. The CDR3 DNA reads TGTGCCAGCAGGAAAGACAGGATCCAAGAGACCCAGTACTTC. Its protein is CASRKDRIQETQYF.